The next 7 T cell receptor beta chains were all read from a single sample in a study of radiation and T cells in renal cell carcinoma. Time point indicated: blood 2 weeks post-SBRT. The treatment denotes: 15 Gy SBRT to primary tumor, nephrectomy 4 weeks later. Libraries were prepared by immunoSEQ multiplex PCR; TCRdb keeps only in-frame clonotypes and omits some of them. The sample carries just under 80,000 clones, 80% to 90% recorded once. The sequenced sample was blood, obtained from a patient whose treatment included radiotherapy and nephrectomy. The receptor set was obtained from a woman aged 45-65 years with renal cell carcinoma.

V usage is TRBV7-3 and J usage is TRBJ2-5; no reliable D call. The CDR3 runs 13 residues. Germline V gene lookup returns CDR1 SGHTA and CDR2 FQGTGA. V was trimmed by 4 bases and J by 5 bases, leaving 11 bases between them. CDR3 DNA sequence: TGTGCCAGCAGCTCGAAATTGGAGGAGACCCAGTACTTC. The encoded protein is CASSSKLEETQYF.

This chain joins TRBV5-4 and TRBJ2-3, with 9 bases aligning to TRBD1. This CDR3 contains 15 residues. CDR1 is SGHNT and CDR2 is YYREEE in the germline V gene (reference sequence). With 4 bases clipped from V and 1 base from J, the junction kept 4 bases outside the gene matches. The DNA of the CDR3 is TGTGCCAGCAGCCTCTGGACAGGGGGCACAGATACGCAGTATTTT. Translation gives CASSLWTGGTDTQYF.

In this sample, this clone turned up once. The chain uses TRBV5-1 and TRBJ2-4; D not resolved. Trimming shortened V by 0 bases and J by 1 base, and 8 bases separated the two germline ends. Germline V gene sequence: CDR1 SGHRS, CDR2 YFSETQ. The CDR3 has 15 residues. The CDR3 sequence is CASSLDWGAKNIQYF. The CDR3 DNA reads TGCGCCAGCAGCTTGGATTGGGGTGCCAAAAACATTCAGTACTTC.

The chain is built from TRBV27 and TRBJ2-1, with TRBD1 as a possible D gene (6 bases). CDR3 size: 18 residues. Germline V gene lookup returns CDR1 MNHEY and CDR2 SMNVEV (reference sequence). The V end was cut by 5 bases, the J end by 0 bases, with 20 bases between. This CDR3 is CASSPPAAGTSSYNEQFF. The CDR3 nucleotides read TGTGCCAGCAGTCCCCCCGCGGCAGGGACAAGCTCCTACAATGAGCAGTTCTTC.

The chain couples TRBV5-1 to TRBJ1-1; D might be TRBD1 (5 bases). CDR1 SGHRS and CDR2 YFSETQ come from the germline V gene. Deletions cut 4 bases from V and 3 bases from J, with 13 bases between. The CDR3 loop spans 14 amino acids. CDR3 nucleotide sequence: TGCGCCAGCAGCCCCCCGAGCAGGGACACTGAAGCTTTCTTT. It codes for CASSPPSRDTEAFF.

This clone has just a few counts. This chain links TRBV6-6 with TRBJ1-1; D is perhaps TRBD1 (5 bases). Trimming took off 5 bases at V and 1 base at J, with 8 bases between the two ends. The CDR3 runs 13 residues. Germline CDR1 MNHNY, CDR2 SVGAGI (reference sequence). As DNA, the CDR3 is TGTGCCAGCAGTGACGGACAGAACACTGAAGCTTTCTTT. It yields the protein CASSDGQNTEAFF.

The chain is built from TRBV5-6 and TRBJ1-4; 7 bases align to TRBD1. After removal of 4 bases from V and 4 bases from J, the junction contained 13 bases not matched to a gene. Germline CDR1 is SGHDT and CDR2 is YYEEEE. The CDR3 has 17 residues. The CDR3: CASSVYRGGGFNEKLFF. For the CDR3, the DNA is TGTGCCAGCAGCGTTTATCGGGGAGGGGGCTTTAATGAAAAACTGTTTTTT. Filled out from reference TRBV5-6 and TRBJ1-4, the complete variable domain reads DAGVTQSPTHLIKTRGQQVTLRCSPKSGHDTVSWYQQALGQGPQFIFQYYEEEERQRGNFPDRFSGHQFPNYSSELNVNALLLGDSALYLCASSVYRGGGFNEKLFFGSGTQLSVL.